The 10 T cell receptor beta chains listed next were all sequenced from one sample in a study of T cells in Graves' hyperthyroidism and ophthalmopathy. The source material, RNA transcripts, was used to amplify TCR beta CDR3 regions. The TCR CDR3 was amplified in a first-round RT-PCR using the HTBI primer set. TCRdb redid the calling of the multiplex PCR reads with MiXCR, one entry per CDR3 protein. The repertoire holds approximately 700,000 distinct CDR3 sequences, roughly 45% seen once, with more than 7% in the top ten. The sequencing input was peripheral blood or thyroid tissue (not recorded which). These TCRs come from an adult man with Graves' disease, either hyperthyroidism or ophthalmopathy (not recorded which).

The V and J genes are TRBV14 and TRBJ1-2, with D uncertain. Germline lookup yields CDR1 SGHDN and CDR2 FVKESK. This CDR3 is built from 17 residues. V was shortened by 0 bases and J by 0 bases, with 14 bases between the two germline ends. This CDR3 reads CASSQEYSGDPNYGYTF. For the CDR3, the DNA is TGTGCCAGCAGCCAAGAATACTCGGGAGATCCTAACTATGGCTACACCTTC.

This chain connects TRBV20-1 to TRBJ1-2, with 10 bases matching TRBD1. The trim removed 5 bases at V and 3 bases at J, leaving 21 bases unmatched. The germline CDR1 and CDR2 sequences are DFQATT and SNEGSKA (reference sequence). The CDR3 has 19 residues. In DNA form, the CDR3 reads TGCAGTGCTCCCGGGACAGGGGAGGGGGGGGGGACGCCAGACTATGGCTACACCTTC. Protein product: CSAPGTGEGGGTPDYGYTF.

V usage is TRBV7-9 and J usage is TRBJ2-2; D may match TRBD1 or TRBD2 (6 bases each). The germline CDR1 and CDR2 sequences are SEHNR and FQNEAQ (reference sequence). The V end lost 5 bases, the J end lost 8 bases, and 18 bases lay between the germline ends. The CDR3 runs 15 residues. The CDR3 sequence is CASSGGPWTTGELFF. CDR3 DNA: TGTGCCAGCAGCGGGGGGCCGTGGACGACAGGGGAGCTGTTTTTT. The full variable domain, with the rest looked up from reference TRBV7-9 and TRBJ2-2, is DTGVSQNPRHKITKRGQNVTFRCDPISEHNRLYWYRQTLGQGPEFLTYFQNEAQLEKSRLLSDRFSAERPKGSFSTLEIQRTEQGDSAMYLCASSGGPWTTGELFFGEGSRLTVL.

V and J are TRBV5-1 and TRBJ1-1, with D perhaps matching TRBD1 (6 bases). CDR3 length: 13 residues. Trimming removed 4 bases from V and 10 bases from J, with 17 bases in between. The germline V gene has CDR1 SGHRS and CDR2 YFSETQ. In nucleotides, the CDR3 is TGCGCCAGCAGCCCCCGGACAGAGATGTCAGCTTTCTTT. Translation gives CASSPRTEMSAFF.

A few counts support this clonotype. The V and J genes are TRBV7-9 and TRBJ1-1; D gene ambiguous. CDR3 length: 11 amino acids. Germline V lookup: CDR1 SEHNR, CDR2 FQNEAQ (reference sequence). Trimming took 5 bases from V and 3 from J, leaving 4 bases between them. CDR3 in DNA: TGTGCCAGCAGCACCCACACTGAAGCTTTCTTT. Encoded protein: CASSTHTEAFF.

The CDR3 coding sequence is TGTGCCAGCAGCTTAACCCTGGACAGGGGGGACTACGAGCAGTACTTC. Translation gives CASSLTLDRGDYEQYF. The chain carries TRBV7-9 and TRBJ2-7, with 10 bases lining up with TRBD1. The germline gives CDR1 SEHNR, CDR2 FQNEAQ (reference sequence). Trimming cost V 2 bases and J 3 bases; bases outside gene matches: 7. The CDR3 extends over 16 amino acids.

This clonotype was detected a few times. The chain is built from TRBV2 and TRBJ1-1; TRBD1 is a possible D gene (5 bases). CDR3 length equals 13 residues. Germline values: CDR1 SNHLY, CDR2 FYNNEI. This CDR3 is CAAQGSLNTEAFF. CDR3 nucleotides: TGTGCTGCTCAGGGATCCTTGAACACTGAAGCTTTCTTT.

Concerning this clonotype: Sequence at one end of the junction differs from germline and may be a read error. The V and J genes are TRBV7-9 and TRBJ2-5; the D gene is possibly TRBD1 (6 bases). CDR3 length: 14 residues. Germline V gene lookup returns CDR1 SEHNR and CDR2 FQNEAQ (reference sequence). The CDR3 here is CAGSPRTDQETQYF. CDR3 sequence (DNA): TGTGCCGGCAGCCCCAGGACAGACCAAGAGACCCAGTACTTC.

This clonotype was found many times. J is TRBJ2-5 and V is TRBV7-9; 12 bases align to TRBD2. Germline values: CDR1 SEHNR, CDR2 FQNEAQ (reference sequence). The CDR3 length is 17 residues. V lost 4 bases to trimming and J lost 5 bases; unmatched junction nucleotides: 11. The chain's CDR3 is CASSSLAGGRGAETQYF. The CDR3 DNA sequence: TGTGCCAGCAGCTCCCTAGCGGGAGGGCGAGGTGCGGAGACCCAGTACTTC.

This clonotype was counted many times. This rearrangement joins TRBV9 to TRBJ1-2; D remains ambiguous. Germline-derived CDR1 and CDR2 are SGDLS and YYNGEE. This CDR3 is built from 13 residues. Trimming left V 0 bases short and J 5 bases short, with 8 bases between. The CDR3 sequence: CASSVGTAYGYTF. The CDR3 region has the DNA TGTGCCAGCAGCGTAGGAACGGCTTATGGCTACACCTTC.